These 4 T cell receptor beta chains were all obtained from the same sample, sequenced in a study of OX40 agonist ivuxolimab in advanced cancers. The library relied on the immunoSEQ multiplex PCR assay. TCRdb limited this immuneACCESS table to in-frame rearrangements with V and J called. A share of clones is missing; checked studies link under half to unresolved V genes, and the rest is unexplained. The sample table holds approximately 65,000 clones, of which 86% were seen once. Approximately 1% of the sample goes to the ten largest clones. This specimen consisted of CD4+ or CD8+ T cells sorted from blood, obtained in a trial of the OX40 agonist ivuxolimab. These TCRs come from an adult with an advanced solid tumor such as melanoma, head and neck, liver or kidney cancer.

This chain connects TRBV5-8 to TRBJ1-2; D is perhaps TRBD1 (5 bases). CDR1 SGHTS and CDR2 YDEGEE come from the germline V gene. Trimming removed 0 bases at V and 7 bases at J, with 7 bases between. This CDR3 region has 12 residues. CDR3 sequence (DNA): TGTGCCAGCAGCTTGGACAGGATTGGCTACACCTTC. Translated: CASSLDRIGYTF.

Only a few counts were recorded for this clone. The chain employs TRBV6-1 and TRBJ1-2; possible D gene TRBD1, 6 bases. Germline V gene sequence: CDR1 MNHNS, CDR2 SASEGT. The CDR3 extends over 14 amino acids. Trimming stripped 6 bases from V and 5 bases from J, with 16 bases between. The CDR3, as DNA: TGTGCCAGCAGCCCGAGGGGGGGCGAGTATGGCTACACCTTC. Its protein is CASSPRGGEYGYTF.

The J gene is TRBJ2-1, the V gene TRBV14; D not certain. The CDR3 runs to 12 residues. Germline CDR1 is SGHDN and CDR2 is FVKESK. The germline V and J ends were trimmed by 1 base and 8 bases, with 6 bases remaining between them. As DNA, the CDR3 is TGTGCCAGCAGCCAAGTACGGGATGAGCAGTTCTTC. Protein sequence: CASSQVRDEQFF.

This chain uses TRBV6-5 with TRBJ1-3; 7 positions agree with TRBD1. V gave up 6 bases and J gave up 9 bases; unmatched junction bases: 5. Germline CDR1 reads MNHEY; CDR2 reads SVGAGI. This CDR3 has 12 residues. CDR3: CASSNAGGTIYF. The CDR3 nucleotides read TGTGCCAGCAGCAACGCAGGGGGCACCATATATTTT.